This T cell receptor beta chain was documented in a study of T cell responses to AZD1222 COVID-19 vaccine. Sequenced by immunoSEQ multiplex PCR; TCRdb stores in-frame clones only, minus some. Of 45,000 to 55,000 clones listed, around 80% are singletons. Study-wide points: Reportedly, nearly half of unique spike TCRs recognized epitopes outside B.1.351/B.1.1.7 mutations. Only a handful of AZD1222 recipients tested seropositive at baseline. The breadth and depth of Spike-specific TCRs increased once two AZD1222 doses had been given. Vaccine-related CD4 TCRs covered spike, predominating at 160-218 and 743-854.

This CDR3 is 15 amino acids long. With 5 bases removed from V and 0 bases from J, the gap between germline ends came to 11 bases. Germline V CDR1 and CDR2: MNHNY, SVGAGI (reference sequence). Concerning this clone itself: The target antigen is unknown.

The sequence came from an adult in good health. The chain is built from TRBV6-6 and TRBJ1-5, with D tentatively TRBD1 (5 bases). Source: peripheral blood, taken on day 0 of MenACWY control vaccination. The CDR3, as DNA: TGTGCCAGCAGTCCCCGACAGAGTAGCAATCAGCCCCAGCATTTT. It codes for CASSPRQSSNQPQHF.